At least ten counts were recorded for the clone carrying this T cell receptor beta chain. The antigen is undetermined. The data were taken from a study of early T cells in non-severe SARS-CoV-2 infection. Study-wide results and caveats: In VDJdb matching, anti-spike CD8 responses were favored while private and CD4 specificities went missing.

Unique molecular identifiers tagged individual cDNA molecules. TCRdb processed the 5' RACE reads anew with MiXCR; each CDR3 protein has one entry. The table has about 32,000 distinct CDR3 sequences, roughly 4.2% seen once; the top ten hold more than 5%. This CDR3 is 12 amino acids long. The genes are TRBV21-1 and TRBJ2-7; the table's D call, TRBD1, was not checked against the DNA. TRBV21-1 is described as a pseudogene. Sequencing was done on a sample of whole blood. This receptor was identified in an adult who was a healthcare worker with PCR-confirmed SARS-CoV-2 infection or an uninfected control (not recorded which). The CDR3 sequence is CASSQQGDEQYF. The CDR3, as DNA: TGTGCCAGCAGCCAACAGGGGGACGAGCAGTACTTC.